The subject of this entry is one TCR beta chain. Its antigen remains undetermined. Mismatch with germline at one junction end may stem from a read error. Starting from roughly 500 ng total RNA, TCRbeta-specific cDNA was produced by reverse transcription with a constant-region primer and ProtoScript II reverse transcriptase. The TCRbeta libraries were prepared through three rounds of nested multiplex PCR following a slightly modified ARM-PCR procedure. Each of the first two PCR rounds ran for around 10 cycles using multiplex TRBV1-TRBV30 forward primers together with a Cbeta reverse primer. A final 25-cycle PCR with Deep VentR polymerase added sample barcodes and Illumina adapters. Before sequencing, amplicons between 200 and 500 bp were purified from gel using a QIAquick gel extraction kit. An Illumina HiSeq 2500 was used to sequence the TCRbeta amplicons, generating 250-bp paired-end reads. In the paper's pipeline: Reads were quality-trimmed with Trimmomatic v0.33, and paired reads were merged with FLASH v1.2.11 to recover full CDR3 sequences. MiGEC v1.2.1b assigned V, D and J germline segments to the rearranged TCRbeta sequences. Clonotype statistics and Shannon-Wiener diversity indices were computed with VDJtools v1.0.0. To reduce sampling bias, subsequent analyses other than the diversity analysis used only the 250 most abundant clonotypes in each sample. The public reads were reanalyzed by TCRdb: fastp trimming at Q25, MiXCR alignment, in-frame beta chains only. Each record represents a unique CDR3 protein, reported with the most common genes and DNA among its rows. Clone size and V and J calls follow TCRdb, not the original study. This sample comprises about 100,000 distinct CDR3 sequences, more than 65% of them detected only once. Jointly, the top ten make up 9.5% to 10% of the sample.

The data belong to a study of tumor-infiltrating lymphocytes in primary liver carcinoma listed by TCRdb under 2017. Background on the whole study: Hepatocellular carcinoma (four) or combined HCC and intrahepatic cholangiocarcinoma (one) was present in the five patients, who were three men and two women aged 30 to 69 years. Agilent mRNA microarray profiling was performed on the approximately 25 tumor region samples to relate TCRbeta repertoire diversity to the local molecular phenotype. Each sample produced about 3.5 to 8 million productive TCRbeta reads, and read depth showed no significant difference between tissue types. For each liver tumor, the study sampled five regions along with adjacent normal tissue and blood, and applied TCRbeta repertoire sequencing, expression microarrays and whole-exome sequencing. The tumors of the five patients were staged as T1-T3 N0M0, with maximum diameters ranging from roughly 4.2 to 10 cm. Repertoires from technical replicates were highly reproducible, with mean shared-clone rates roughly 0.87 and correlation coefficients above 0.95. A total of 35 or so specimens from 5 patients, comprising some 25 tumor regions, 5 adjacent noncancerous liver tissues and 5 peripheral blood samples, were covered by TCRbeta repertoire sequencing.

Study-level results and caveats: Comparison of CD4+ and CD8+ T cell repertoires was precluded by the use of bulk unsorted samples. Repertoire overlap was higher between tumor regions (mean roughly 35%) than tumor-adjacent (17%) or tumor-blood (approximately 15%) pairs, consistent with antigen-driven expansion. A significantly larger repertoire fraction was made up by the top 250 clones in tumors than in blood (p = 0.039). Only the TCR beta chain was sequenced, which likely underestimates true repertoire diversity because unpaired alpha chains were not captured. Only about 7.5-25% of top clones were found in all five regions of a tumor, suggesting spatial heterogeneity of tumor-infiltrating T cells. Only 4 or 5 patients were included in the study, and the authors note that the findings should be validated in a larger study.

According to the germline V gene, CDR1 reads SGHNT and CDR2 reads YENEEA. Including cysteine and phenylalanine, the CDR3 has 17 amino acids. Only the CDR3 region is kept as DNA, spanning 51 bases read in frame from base 1. Total RNA and DNA were co-extracted without cell sorting from roughly 20-30 mg of bulk tissue using the AllPrep DNA/RNA mini kit. Surgical resection was performed in China between 2015 and early 2016 on about 5 patients with histopathologically diagnosed primary liver carcinoma. Patients had chronic HBV infection and were treatment-naive at sampling. Each tumor was sampled at five spatially separated regions: the tumor centre plus the superior, inferior, left-lateral and right-lateral poles. Histology showed that every tumor sample contained more than 75% viable tumor cells. Each fresh piece of tumor and adjacent tissue was cut in two, with one half stored in RNAlater at -80 degrees C and the other half sent for histology.

Sample: liver tumor tissue from sampling region 5. This specimen's cell subset or site label, interpreted: tumor region T5, tumor centre. The chain uses TRBV11-3 and TRBJ1-4, with no reliable assignment of the D segment. This sequence was found in a woman aged 55-69 years with primary liver carcinoma and hepatitis B virus infection. The DNA sequence is as follows: TGTGCCAGCAGCTTAGGGCTGGTCCCCACTACTAATGAAAAACCGTTTTTT. It encodes CASSLGLVPTTNEKPFF.